The text below deals with one T cell receptor beta chain. This record comes from a study of T-cell reconstitution after alpha-beta-depleted transplantation in children. It was with unique molecular identifiers that the TCRbeta library was prepared. From the PCR reads, TCRdb called clonotypes with MiXCR, one entry per CDR3 protein. The sample lists 200,000 to 300,000 distinct CDR3 sequences, around 12% occurring once. Sequenced here: PBMCs from the stem cell graft donor, sampled from the stem cell graft. The clonotype originates from a human donor who donated a stem cell graft to a child with acute lymphoblastic leukemia.

The CDR3 spells CASSLANIAGVNAGELFF. CDR3 bases: TGTGCCAGCAGCTTAGCAAATATAGCGGGAGTGAATGCCGGGGAGCTGTTTTTT. The J gene is TRBJ2-2, the V gene TRBV7-2; TRBD2 matches 9 bases. The V and J ends lost 0 bases and 6 bases, in that order; junction bases with no gene match: 11. CDR3 length: 18 residues. The germline CDR1 and CDR2 sequences are SGHTA and FQGNSA.